These T cell receptor beta chains were read from a single sample in a study of T cell responses to AZD1222 COVID-19 vaccine. The repertoire was sequenced with immunoSEQ multiplex PCR; TCRdb's copy has only in-frame clones and lacks some. Of about 180,000 clones listed, 90% to 95% are singletons. Here the sequenced sample was peripheral blood, taken 28 days after the second AZD1222 dose. The receptors were gathered from an adult who received the AZD1222 COVID-19 vaccine. CDR3s include the opening cysteine and the closing phenylalanine or tryptophan. The D gene is left open where the match is weak. The listing skips clone size in some rows; elsewhere it reads once, few, many or a size class.

clone_size	d_call	v_call	j_call	cdr3_nt	cdr3_aa
-	-	TRBV7-2	TRBJ1-1	TGTGCCAGCAGCTTCCAGGGGAACACTGAAGCTTTCTTT	CASSFQGNTEAFF
-	-	TRBV9	TRBJ2-3	TGTGCCAGCAGCGTGCCTAAGACTAGCACAGATACGCAGTATTTT	CASSVPKTSTDTQYF
-	-	TRBV27	TRBJ2-7	TGTGCCAGCAGGGGGGGGACAGAATCCTACGAGCAGTACTTC	CASRGGTESYEQYF
-	-	TRBV28	TRBJ1-5	TGTGCCAGCAGTCGGGCCATGGGCAATCAGCCCCAGCATTTT	CASSRAMGNQPQHF
-	TRBD2	TRBV7-3	TRBJ2-1	TGTGCCAGCAGCTTTGTTGGCGGGAGAAATGAGCAGTTCTTC	CASSFVGGRNEQFF
once	TRBD1	TRBV5-1	TRBJ1-2	TGCGCCAGCAGCGGACTGACAGGGGAGTATGGCTACACCTTC	CASSGLTGEYGYTF
-	TRBD1	TRBV5-5	TRBJ2-7	TGTGCCAGCAGCTTGGCGGGACAGGGCTACGAGCAGTACTTC	CASSLAGQGYEQYF
-	-	TRBV5-8	TRBJ1-1	TGTGCCAGCAGCGTAAGGAAGGCTGAAGCTTTCTTT	CASSVRKAEAFF
-	-	TRBV5-6	TRBJ2-7	TGTGCCAGCAGCTTAACTCCGGTAGATAACTACGAGCAGTACTTC	CASSLTPVDNYEQYF
-	-	TRBV28	TRBJ1-6	TGTGCCAGCAGTTTAACCGTTCACGGCAGCTCCTATAATTCACCCCTCCACTTT	CASSLTVHGSSYNSPLHF
-	-	TRBV6-4	TRBJ1-5	TGTGCCAGCAGTCCAGGGAGCAATCAGCCCCAGCATTTT	CASSPGSNQPQHF
-	TRBD1	TRBV4-3	TRBJ2-1	TGCGCCAGCAGCCTCGGAACGACAGGGTTGAGCTCCTACAATGAGCAGTTCTTC	CASSLGTTGLSSYNEQFF
-	TRBD2	TRBV14	TRBJ2-1	TGTGCCAGCAGCCGACGGGGGGGCCTGGGAGAGCAGTTCTTC	CASSRRGGLGEQFF
-	-	TRBV6-6	TRBJ1-1	TGTGCCAGCAGTTCACTCATGAACACTGAAGCTTTCTTT	CASSSLMNTEAFF
few	-	TRBV4-3	TRBJ2-7	TGCGCCAGCAGCCAAGATGCGGCAGGGGGGCCCTACGAGCAGTACTTC	CASSQDAAGGPYEQYF
-	-	TRBV29-1	TRBJ1-3	TGCAGCGTTGCGGACAGCTCTGGAAACACCATATATTTT	CSVADSSGNTIYF
-	TRBD2	TRBV3-1/TRBV3-2	TRBJ2-5	TGTGCCAGCAGCCAAGCGGCGGGAGGTGAGACCCAGTACTTC	CASSQAAGGETQYF
-	-	TRBV27	TRBJ1-2	TGTGCCAGCAGGCAACAGGGAACTAACTATGGCTACACCTTC	CASRQQGTNYGYTF
-	-	TRBV6-6	TRBJ1-1	TGTGCCAGCAGTTACGGGCTGCTAGGACACACTGAAGCTTTCTTT	CASSYGLLGHTEAFF
-	TRBD1	TRBV10-3	TRBJ2-7	TGTGCCATCAGACCGGGACAGGGGGCCTACGAGCAGTACTTC	CAIRPGQGAYEQYF
-	-	TRBV5-1	TRBJ2-1	TGCGCCAGCAGCACTGACCCTGGCTCCTACAATGAGCAGTTCTTC	CASSTDPGSYNEQFF
-	TRBD2	TRBV3-1/TRBV3-2	TRBJ2-7	TGTGCCAGCAGCCGTTACGGACTAGCGGGGGGACCTTTCTTATACTTC	CASSRYGLAGGPFLYF
once	-	TRBV30	TRBJ2-7	TGTGCCTGGAGTGACGGTTCCTACGAGCAGTACTTC	CAWSDGSYEQYF
-	-	TRBV28	TRBJ1-1	TGTGCCAGCAGTTTACCTGGGGACATGAACACTGAAGCTTTCTTT	CASSLPGDMNTEAFF
-	-	TRBV19	TRBJ1-2	TGTGCCAGTAGCCTAATCCTCAACGGGGCTAACTATGGCTACACCTTC	CASSLILNGANYGYTF
-	-	TRBV7-9	TRBJ2-1	TGTGCCAGCAGCTTACGTAGGGGGAGCGACGACAATGAGCAGTTCTTC	CASSLRRGSDDNEQFF
few	-	TRBV4-1	TRBJ2-7	TGCGCCAGCAGCCTGATAGGGCTAGTGGACGAGCAGTACTTC	CASSLIGLVDEQYF
-	-	TRBV19	TRBJ1-6	TGTGCCAGTACCGGCAGCGGGCGCGGAGGTTCACCCCTCCACTTT	CASTGSGRGGSPLHF
-	TRBD1	TRBV7-8	TRBJ2-7	TGTGCCAGCAGCCCCACGGGACAGAACTACGAGCAGTACTTC	CASSPTGQNYEQYF
-	TRBD1	TRBV11-3	TRBJ1-1	TGTGCCAGCAGCCCGGGACAGGTCCACACTGAAGCTTTCTTT	CASSPGQVHTEAFF
-	-	TRBV16	TRBJ1-2	TGTGCCAGCAGCCAGGCAGGAGCGGGGTATGGCTACACCTTC	CASSQAGAGYGYTF
-	TRBD1	TRBV10-3	TRBJ1-5	TGTGCCATCAGTGAAGGACAGGGTACATATCAGCCCCAGCATTTT	CAISEGQGTYQPQHF
-	-	TRBV29-1	TRBJ2-1	TGCAGCGTTTACAGGGAGGTTGAGCAGTTCTTC	CSVYREVEQFF
-	-	TRBV28	TRBJ1-3	TGTGCCAGCAGCCAGTTCAAAGGGGGTATCGTGGAGTTCTCTGGAAACACCATATATTTT	CASSQFKGGIVEFSGNTIYF
once	-	TRBV9	TRBJ1-2	TGTGCCAGCAGCGGCAGCGTTAACTATGGCTACACCTTC	CASSGSVNYGYTF
-	-	TRBV29-1	TRBJ1-1	TGCAGCGTTCCGGGGCCCGATCACACTGAAGCTTTCTTT	CSVPGPDHTEAFF
-	TRBD1	TRBV5-1	TRBJ1-6	TGCGCCAGCAGCAAGGGACAGCTGGATGAGTCACCCCTCCACTTT	CASSKGQLDESPLHF
-	TRBD1	TRBV5-1	TRBJ1-6	TGCGCCAGCAGCTTGGTGCAGGGGGCTCGTAATTCACCCCTCCACTTT	CASSLVQGARNSPLHF
-	-	TRBV10-3	TRBJ1-2	TGTGCCATCAGATATGACACAACTAACTATGGCTACACCTTC	CAIRYDTTNYGYTF
once	-	TRBV28	TRBJ2-7	TGTGCCAGCAGTTTAACCAGCGGGTCCTACGAGCAGTACTTC	CASSLTSGSYEQYF
-	-	TRBV15	TRBJ1-6	TGTGCCACCAGCAGAGATCGTCGGGCAGGGTCTGCGGCCCTCCACTTT	CATSRDRRAGSAALHF
-	-	TRBV9	TRBJ2-3	TGTGCCAGCAGCGCACAGGGAACGTCGGGTAAGCAGTATTTT	CASSAQGTSGKQYF
-	-	TRBV5-1	TRBJ2-5	TGCGCCAGCAGCTTGCCAGGATACCAAGAGACCCAGTACTTC	CASSLPGYQETQYF
-	-	TRBV7-3	TRBJ2-2	TGTGCCAGCAGCTCGCCGATAGGGGGCACCGGGGAGCTGTTTTTT	CASSSPIGGTGELFF
once	-	TRBV7-9	TRBJ1-2	TGTGCCAGCAGCTTACTCCGTGACCATAACTATGGCTACACCTTC	CASSLLRDHNYGYTF
-	TRBD1	TRBV28	TRBJ1-1	TGTGCCAGCCAAGGCACAGGGGGAAAATCTGAAGCTTTCTTT	CASQGTGGKSEAFF
-	TRBD2	TRBV19	TRBJ2-5	TGTGCCAGTAGTAAAAGACTAGCGGGGGGCCAAGAGACCCAGTACTTC	CASSKRLAGGQETQYF
few	TRBD1	TRBV30	TRBJ2-2	TGTGCCTGGAGGGACAGGGGGCCGGACACCGGGGAGCTGTTTTTT	CAWRDRGPDTGELFF
-	-	TRBV7-2	TRBJ1-1	TGTGCCAGCAGCTCCGGGACAACACGTGGCACTGAAGCTTTCTTT	CASSSGTTRGTEAFF
-	-	TRBV28	TRBJ1-1	TGTGCCAGCAGTTTACAGGGGAGAGGGCTCACTGAAGCTTTCTTT	CASSLQGRGLTEAFF
-	-	TRBV12-5	TRBJ2-1	TGTGCTAGTGAAGGGACTCCTCCGAGTTTTGTAGTTGAGCAGTTCTTC	CASEGTPPSFVVEQFF
-	-	TRBV6-5	TRBJ2-2	TGTGCCAGCAGTTACTGGCGAGGGGCCGGGGAGCTGTTTTTT	CASSYWRGAGELFF
-	-	TRBV10-2	TRBJ1-3	TGCGCCAGCAGCCGGGGTGTGGATGGAAACACCATATATTTT	CASSRGVDGNTIYF
-	-	TRBV5-6	TRBJ1-2	TGTGCCAGCAGCTTCGACAGAACTAACTATGGCTACACCTTC	CASSFDRTNYGYTF
-	TRBD2	TRBV6-5	TRBJ2-5	TGTGCCAGCAGTTACCCCAGCGGGAGGCAATGGGGGACCCAGTACTTC	CASSYPSGRQWGTQYF